This entry is about one T cell receptor (beta chain). The repertoire was sequenced with immunoSEQ multiplex PCR; TCRdb's copy has only in-frame clones and lacks some. The top ten hold approximately 3% of the sample, which has 11,000 to 15,000 clones, approximately 70% seen once. The sample originates from a study of neoadjuvant anti-PD-1 for oral cavity cancer. This CDR3 has 13 residues. From germline, CDR1 is MNHEY and CDR2 SVGAGI. V shed 6 bases and J 0 bases; nucleotides not matched to a gene: 2. Sample: PBMCs, taken before nivolumab (anti-PD-1) treatment. This receptor was taken from a person between 40 and 85 years old with oral cavity squamous cell carcinoma. The rearrangement links TRBV6-5 to TRBJ2-7; 7 positions match TRBD2. The CDR3 sequence is CASSLAASYEQYF. CDR3 nucleotide sequence: TGTGCCAGCAGCCTAGCGGCCTCCTACGAGCAGTACTTC.